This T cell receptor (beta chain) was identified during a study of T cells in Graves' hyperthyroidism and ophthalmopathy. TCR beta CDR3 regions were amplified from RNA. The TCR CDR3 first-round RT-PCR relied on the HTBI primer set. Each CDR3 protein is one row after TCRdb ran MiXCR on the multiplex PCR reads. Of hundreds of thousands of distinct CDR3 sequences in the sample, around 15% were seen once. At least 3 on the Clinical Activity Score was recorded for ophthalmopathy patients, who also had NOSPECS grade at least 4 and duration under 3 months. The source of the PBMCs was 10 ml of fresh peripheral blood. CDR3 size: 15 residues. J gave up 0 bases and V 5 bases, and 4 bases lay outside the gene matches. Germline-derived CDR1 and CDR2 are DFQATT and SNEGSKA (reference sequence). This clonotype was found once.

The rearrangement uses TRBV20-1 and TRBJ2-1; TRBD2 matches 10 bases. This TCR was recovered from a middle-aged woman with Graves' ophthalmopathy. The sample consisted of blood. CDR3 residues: CSAERGGSSYNEQFF. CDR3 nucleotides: TGCAGTGCTGAGCGGGGGGGGAGCTCCTACAATGAGCAGTTCTTC.